A selection of T cell receptor beta chains follows, all from one sample in a study of cytomegalovirus exposure and HLA in healthy donors. Sequencing used immunoSEQ multiplex PCR; TCRdb keeps in-frame clones, though not all of them. The sample holds about 120,000 clones, 86% seen once. The sample was PBMCs. These receptors came from a man aged 18-30 years in good health and CMV-seronegative. Each CDR3 is given with its conserved first and last residue. A D gene is named only where the DNA matches it firmly. Expanded clones get a size class; other rows say once, few or many, or leave the size out.

14,TRBJ1-2,NA,NA,TRBV5-1,TGCGCCAGCAGCTCAACCGGGGGATTCTATGGCTACACCTTC,CASSSTGGFYGYTF
14,TRBJ2-3,TRBD2,NA,TRBV4-1,TGCGCCAGCAGCCAAGTGGGGAGGGCTTATACGCAGTATTTT,CASSQVGRAYTQYF
14,TRBJ2-7,TRBD1,few,TRBV4-1,TGCGCCAGCAGCCAAGGACAGGGATTTTACGAGCAGTACTTC,CASSQGQGFYEQYF
11,TRBJ1-1,NA,NA,TRBV7-9,TGTGCCAGCACCTCTAGGACTGAAGCTTTCTTT,CASTSRTEAFF
16,TRBJ1-2,TRBD1,NA,TRBV5-6,TGTGCCAGCAGCATATCCGGGACAGGGAGGGGCTCTGGCTACACCTTC,CASSISGTGRGSGYTF
15,TRBJ1-5,NA,few,TRBV19,TGTGCCAGTAGTAATGGACAGCCACTTAGGGAGCCCCAGCATTTT,CASSNGQPLREPQHF
12,TRBJ2-2,NA,NA,TRBV19,TGTGCCAGTAGAGGAGCGGCCGGGGAGCTGTTTTTT,CASRGAAGELFF
16,TRBJ2-2,TRBD2,NA,TRBV27,TGTGCCAGCAGTCCCCCTCGGGGGGCGAACACCGGGGAGCTGTTTTTT,CASSPPRGANTGELFF
13,TRBJ2-1,NA,NA,TRBV9,TGTGCCAGCAGCGTAGGGCCTAGCAATGAGCAGTTCTTC,CASSVGPSNEQFF
12,TRBJ1-4,NA,once,TRBV1,TGCACCCCCACATGCATTGTGGAAAAACTGTTTTTT,CTPTCIVEKLFF
17,TRBJ1-2,TRBD1,NA,TRBV27,TGTGCCAGCAGTTCCGCCGCCGAGACAGGGGGCTTAGGTGGCTACACCTTC,CASSSAAETGGLGGYTF
15,TRBJ2-2,TRBD1,NA,TRBV29-1,TGCAGCGTTGAAGCGGGACAGGGGAACACCGGGGAGCTGTTTTTT,CSVEAGQGNTGELFF
14,TRBJ2-1,NA,NA,TRBV5-1,TGCGCCAGCAGCTTGGAGGTCGGGGTGCGGGGGCAGTTCTTC,CASSLEVGVRGQFF
16,TRBJ2-7,NA,NA,TRBV6-1,TGTGCCAGCAGTGAGCGGGCTTGGGGGCGGAACTACGAGCAGTACTTC,CASSERAWGRNYEQYF